The 23 T cell receptor beta chains in this list originate from one sample, sequenced in a study of T cell repertoires in cytomegalovirus infection. TCRdb itself ran the reads through MiXCR, one entry per CDR3 protein. The sample holds fewer than 700,000 distinct CDR3 sequences, roughly 24% seen once. Sequencing was done on a sample of CD8+ T cells from PBMCs. The source is a human donor in good health (CMV status not recorded). Some clones in this sample may be carry-over from other donors' samples.

This clonotype was seen a handful of times. The CDR3 is CASSSSVGRVVDGYTF. The CDR3, as DNA: TGTGCCAGCAGCTCCAGTGTTGGCAGGGTCGTGGATGGCTACACCTTC. The rearrangement links TRBV6-1 to TRBJ1-2; the D gene is possibly TRBD1 (5 bases). Looked up from germline, CDR1 is MNHNS and CDR2 is SASEGT. Between the trimmed V and J ends, which lost 6 bases and 6 bases, there was a span of 23 bases. This CDR3 is 16 amino acids long.

The chain joins TRBV28 to TRBJ1-1, with no clear D. CDR3 length: 13 amino acids. Trimming shortened V by 6 bases and J by 3 bases, and 11 bases separated the two germline ends. Germline assignment: CDR1 MDHEN and CDR2 SYDVKM. Here the CDR3 reads CASRLAWDTEAFF. The CDR3 nucleotides read TGTGCCAGCAGATTAGCGTGGGACACTGAAGCTTTCTTT.

Concerning this clonotype itself: A much larger clonotype is one base distant, so this may be a read error. V usage is TRBV7-9 and J usage is TRBJ1-1, with D possibly being TRBD1 (6 bases). Trimming took 5 bases from V and 7 from J, leaving 17 bases between them. The length of the CDR3 is 14 residues. Germline CDR1 and CDR2: SEHNR and FQNEAQ (reference sequence). The DNA of the CDR3 is TGTGCCAGCAGCCCCCGGGGCAGGGGTTATGAAGCTTTCTTT. This encodes CASSPRGRGYEAFF. Full variable domain (remainder filled in from reference TRBV7-9 and TRBJ1-1): DTGVSQNPRHKITKRGQNVTFRCDPISEHNRLYWYRQTLGQGPEFLTYFQNEAQLEKSRLLSDRFSAERPKGSFSTLEIQRTEQGDSAMYLCASSPRGRGYEAFFGQGTRLTVV.

The chain links TRBV20-1 to TRBJ2-5; 7 bases are a match to TRBD2. Germline CDR1 and CDR2: DFQATT and SNEGSKA (reference sequence). The CDR3 is made up of 15 amino acids. V was clipped by 6 bases and J by 3 bases; unmatched bases: 13. CDR3 sequence (DNA): TGCAGTGCCCGACCCACCAGCGGGAAAGAAGAGACCCAGTACTTC. It yields the protein CSARPTSGKEETQYF.

This clonotype was seen ten or more times. The rearrangement joins TRBV6-2 or TRBV6-3 to TRBJ2-1; 9 bases line up with TRBD1. V lost 2 bases, J lost 3 bases, and 8 bases stayed unmatched. This CDR3 is built from 17 residues. The germline CDR1 and CDR2 sequences are MNHEY and SVGEGT. The CDR3 loop reads CASSYLRTGAVYNEQFF. The CDR3 DNA reads TGTGCCAGCAGTTACCTTAGGACAGGGGCGGTCTACAATGAGCAGTTCTTC.

There are a few counts of this clonotype. The chain recombines TRBV9 with TRBJ2-5; D is unclear. Germline CDR1 and CDR2: SGDLS and YYNGEE. V lost 1 base and J 1 base, leaving 5 bases between the germline ends. The CDR3 is 13 amino acids. This CDR3 reads CASSVFPQETQYF. For the CDR3, the DNA is TGTGCCAGCAGCGTATTTCCCCAAGAGACCCAGTACTTC. Full variable domain (missing parts from reference TRBV9 and TRBJ2-5): DSGVTQTPKHLITATGQRVTLRCSPRSGDLSVYWYQQSLDQGLQFLIQYYNGEERAKGNILERFSAQQFPDLHSELNLSSLELGDSALYFCASSVFPQETQYFGPGTRLLVL.

This clonotype was counted many times. J is TRBJ2-1 and V is TRBV7-9; unclear D gene. Trimming left V 5 bases short and J 8 bases short, with 10 bases between. The CDR3 loop spans 12 amino acids. Germline-derived CDR1 and CDR2 are SEHNR and FQNEAQ (reference sequence). The CDR3 spells CASSSYSDEQFF. The CDR3 nucleotides are TGTGCCAGCAGCAGCTATTCCGATGAGCAGTTCTTC.

The chain couples TRBV2 to TRBJ1-5; the match to TRBD1 covers 7 bases. V dropped 5 bases and J dropped 5; count of bases not matched to a gene: 6. Germline V gene sequence: CDR1 SNHLY, CDR2 FYNNEI. This CDR3 spans 14 amino acids. As DNA, the CDR3 is TGTGCCAGCAGTATTACAGGGGTACATCAGCCCCAGCATTTT. It yields the protein CASSITGVHQPQHF.

This clonotype was detected once. The V and J genes are TRBV29-1 and TRBJ2-2; TRBD1 agrees at 10 bases. This CDR3 contains 14 residues. Germline CDR1 is SQVTM and CDR2 is ANQGSEA. The ends lost 7 bases at V and 6 bases at J; junction bases unmatched: 8. CDR3 in DNA: TGCAGCGCCCTCGGACAGGGGGTGTCCGGGGAGCTGTTTTTT. It yields the protein CSALGQGVSGELFF.

V gene TRBV6-2 or TRBV6-3 combines with J gene TRBJ1-1; D not resolved. The germline CDR1 and CDR2 sequences are MNHEY and SVGEGT. The CDR3 is 12 amino acids. The V and J ends lost 6 bases and 2 bases respectively, with 7 bases between them. The DNA of the CDR3 is TGTGCCAGCAGACCTACAAACACTGAAGCTTTCTTT. Translation: CASRPTNTEAFF.

The V call is TRBV20-1, the J call TRBJ2-2; D possibly uses TRBD1 or TRBD2 (5 bases each). The V end was cut by 6 bases, the J end by 4 bases, with 6 bases between. The CDR3 totals 11 residues. Germline lookup yields CDR1 DFQATT and CDR2 SNEGSKA (reference sequence). The CDR3 DNA sequence: TGCAGTGCCGGGACCACCGGGGAGCTGTTTTTT. Protein product: CSAGTTGELFF.

The CDR3 sequence: CASSLGDAAKNIQYF. The CDR3 DNA is TGTGCCAGCAGCCTAGGGGACGCGGCCAAAAACATTCAGTACTTC. The rearrangement uses TRBV7-6 and TRBJ2-4, with D perhaps being TRBD1 or TRBD2 (5 bases each). Germline values: CDR1 SGHVS, CDR2 FNYEAQ. V shed 5 bases and J shed 1 base, with 12 bases lying between them. CDR3 length equals 15 residues.

This clonotype has only a few counts. The J gene is TRBJ2-5, the V gene TRBV27; D might be TRBD1 or TRBD2, each matching 6 bases. Looked up from germline, CDR1 is MNHEY and CDR2 is SMNVEV (reference sequence). V shed 1 base and J shed 2 bases, with 14 bases lying between them. This CDR3 is built from 16 residues. This CDR3 reads CASSLYPGALQETQYF. CDR3 DNA sequence: TGTGCCAGCAGTTTATATCCGGGGGCGTTACAAGAGACCCAGTACTTC.

This clonotype was seen many times. This chain uses TRBV7-9 with TRBJ1-4, with TRBD1 identical over 10 bases. Trimming cost V 5 bases and J 0 bases; bases outside gene matches: 3. Looked up from germline, CDR1 is SEHNR and CDR2 is FQNEAQ (reference sequence). The CDR3 is 16 residues long. The CDR3 spells CASSGDRGSTNEKLFF. The CDR3 DNA reads TGTGCCAGCAGCGGGGACAGGGGATCAACTAATGAAAAACTGTTTTTT.

This clonotype was seen a few times. The rearrangement links TRBV7-9 to TRBJ1-1; D remains ambiguous. The V and J ends lost 1 base and 0 bases respectively, with 12 bases between them. The CDR3 extends over 16 amino acids. Germline V lookup: CDR1 SEHNR, CDR2 FQNEAQ (reference sequence). The DNA for the CDR3 is TGTGCCAGCAGCTTAGGTGCTATAGGGTTGAACACTGAAGCTTTCTTT. Translation: CASSLGAIGLNTEAFF.

This sequence joins TRBV25-1 and TRBJ1-1, with a possible D match to TRBD1 (5 bases). The CDR3 loop spans 11 amino acids. Trimming left V 6 bases short and J 13 bases short, with 15 bases between. CDR1 is MGHDK, CDR2 SYGVNS, per germline. CDR3 in amino acids: CASRAGTFVFF. CDR3 bases: TGTGCCAGCAGAGCCGGGACCTTCGTTTTCTTT.

The sample holds many counts of this clonotype. The chain has TRBV5-6 and TRBJ1-1; D perhaps matches TRBD1 (5 bases). Between the trimmed V and J ends, which lost 2 bases and 3 bases, there was a span of 11 bases. The germline V gene encodes CDR1 SGHDT and CDR2 YYEEEE. The CDR3 has 14 amino acids. The DNA of the CDR3 is TGTGCCAGCAGCTTCGGGACGGCGGACACTGAAGCTTTCTTT. It translates to CASSFGTADTEAFF. Combining the CDR3 with reference TRBV5-6 and TRBJ1-1 gives the whole variable domain DAGVTQSPTHLIKTRGQQVTLRCSPKSGHDTVSWYQQALGQGPQFIFQYYEEEERQRGNFPDRFSGHQFPNYSSELNVNALLLGDSALYLCASSFGTADTEAFFGQGTRLTVV.

This clonotype was recorded many times. The CDR3 DNA is TGTGCCAGCGGGCGATTCAGTCGGGACACTGAAGCTTTCTTT. It specifies CASGRFSRDTEAFF. The gene calls are TRBV28 and TRBJ1-1; D unresolved. This CDR3 comprises 14 residues. Germline V CDR1 and CDR2: MDHEN, SYDVKM. Between the trimmed V and J ends, which lost 8 bases and 3 bases, there was a span of 16 bases.

In its sample, this clonotype was seen once. V and J are TRBV28 and TRBJ2-2, with D perhaps matching TRBD2 (7 bases). Germline V gene sequence: CDR1 MDHEN, CDR2 SYDVKM. Trimming cost V 2 bases and J 5 bases, with 15 bases left between them. The CDR3 runs 16 residues. CDR3 coding DNA: TGTGCCAGCAGTTTACAGGGGACTACCACAACCGGGGAGCTGTTTTTT. It encodes CASSLQGTTTTGELFF.

This clonotype came up many times. J is TRBJ2-1 and V is TRBV4-1; 13 bases map to TRBD2. The CDR3 has 16 residues. J lost 8 bases, V lost 1 base, and 5 bases had no gene match. Germline V lookup: CDR1 MGHRA, CDR2 YSYEKL. For the CDR3, the DNA is TGCGCCAGCAGCCAAGCAACTAGCGGGGGGGCCCATGAGCAGTTCTTC. Translation gives CASSQATSGGAHEQFF.

V is TRBV11-1 and J is TRBJ2-1, with 8 positions matching TRBD2. The V gene end was trimmed by 0 bases and the J gene end by 2 bases; junction bases not matched to a gene: 6. The CDR3 is 17 residues long. Germline CDR1 SGHAT, CDR2 FQDESV (reference sequence). CDR3 nucleotides: TGTGCCAGCAGCTTAGCGGAGGCGGGGGGACCCTACAATGAGCAGTTCTTC. The encoded protein is CASSLAEAGGPYNEQFF.

As concerns this clonotype: A much larger clone is a single base away; this may be a read error. The chain recombines TRBV12-3 or TRBV12-4 with TRBJ1-1; weak D call: TRBD1 (5 bases). The CDR3 is made up of 14 amino acids. CDR3 in DNA: TGTGCCGGCAGTTTCACCAGGGAGGACACTGAAGCTTTCTTT. Translated, it gives CAGSFTREDTEAFF.

The CDR3: CASRNGHTEAFF. The DNA for the CDR3 is TGTGCCAGCAGGAATGGCCACACTGAAGCTTTCTTT. This chain connects TRBV6-2 or TRBV6-3 to TRBJ1-1; D is unresolved. This CDR3 region has 12 residues. V was trimmed by 6 bases and J by 3 bases, leaving 8 bases between them. Germline CDR1 and CDR2: MNHEY and SVGEGT.